The 27 T cell receptor beta chains presented below share a single source sample, sequenced in a study of blood T cell repertoires in COVID-19. Generated by immunoSEQ multiplex PCR, the TCRdb table keeps only in-frame clones and is missing some. In the table there are more than 100,000 clones, more than 75% of which are singletons. The sequencing input was peripheral blood. The receptors here all came from a human donor in a cohort sampled during active COVID-19.

The gene calls are TRBV29-1 and TRBJ1-2; TRBD1 matches 8 bases. V lost 5 bases to trimming and J lost 3 bases; unmatched junction nucleotides: 5. Germline V gene sequence: CDR1 SQVTM, CDR2 ANQGSEA. The CDR3 runs 13 residues. The CDR3 loop is CSVYRGMDYGYTF. The CDR3 DNA is TGCAGCGTTTACAGGGGGATGGACTATGGCTACACCTTC. The variable domain in full, completed from reference TRBV29-1 and TRBJ1-2, reads SAVISQKPSRDICQRGTSLTIQCQVDSQVTMMFWYRQQPGQSLTLIATANQGSEATYESGFVIDKFPISRPNLTFSTLTVSNMSPEDSSIYLCSVYRGMDYGYTFGSGTRLTVV.

This clone has more than one count but fewer than ten. This chain connects TRBV7-3 to TRBJ2-7, with TRBD2 matching 7 bases. Trimming took 4 bases from V and 0 from J; bases not matched to a gene: 3. CDR3 length: 14 amino acids. CDR1 is SGHTA and CDR2 is FQGTGA in the germline V gene. The CDR3 nucleotides read TGTGCCAGCAGCTCGGGCGGGAGCTCCTACGAGCAGTACTTC. Translated, it gives CASSSGGSSYEQYF.

The rearrangement links TRBV19 to TRBJ2-1; TRBD1 might be the D (6 bases). Looked up from germline, CDR1 is LNHDA and CDR2 is SQIVND (reference sequence). Trimming took off 7 bases at V and 6 bases at J, with 19 bases between the two ends. The CDR3 is 15 residues long. Here the CDR3 DNA reads TGTGCCAGTAATTTTAGGCCAGGGGAAGGCAATGAGCAGTTCTTC. Its translation is CASNFRPGEGNEQFF.

This clone was observed a few times. This sequence joins TRBV7-2 and TRBJ1-2; unclear D gene. The CDR3 is 13 residues long. Germline V gene data show CDR1 as SGHTA and CDR2 as FQGNSA. V lost 2 bases and J lost 4, with 8 bases in between. The CDR3: CASSLLPGYGYTF. The CDR3 DNA reads as TGTGCCAGCAGCTTACTCCCAGGCTATGGCTACACCTTC.

V is TRBV2 and J is TRBJ1-2, with 7 bases fitting TRBD1. Germline V gene data show CDR1 as SNHLY and CDR2 as FYNNEI. The trim removed 1 base at V and 6 bases at J, leaving 5 bases unmatched. CDR3 size: 14 residues. In nucleotides, the CDR3 is TGTGCCAGCAGTGAAGAGACAGGGCGGAATGGCTACACCTTC. This translates into CASSEETGRNGYTF.

This clone was recorded only once. This chain connects TRBV19 to TRBJ1-1; a possible D gene is TRBD1 (5 bases). There are 13 residues in the CDR3. V lost 7 bases and J 1 base, leaving 10 bases between the germline ends. Germline V gene lookup returns CDR1 LNHDA and CDR2 SQIVND (reference sequence). DNA for the CDR3: TGTGCCAGTATTACCCAGGGGAACACTGAAGCTTTCTTT. Translation: CASITQGNTEAFF.

The gene calls are TRBV4-2 and TRBJ1-3, with D perhaps matching TRBD1 (6 bases). There are 15 residues in the CDR3. Trimming pared 3 bases from V and 4 bases from J, leaving 13 bases between. Germline V gene sequence: CDR1 LGHNA, CDR2 YNFKEQ. CDR3 residues: CASSQGLGTGNTIYF. The CDR3 bases are TGTGCCAGCAGCCAGGGCCTGGGGACAGGAAACACCATATATTTT.

The CDR3 sequence is CASSASQGASYTF. The CDR3 region has the DNA TGTGCCAGCAGCGCCTCCCAGGGGGCCAGCTACACCTTC. The V and J genes are TRBV9 and TRBJ1-2; 8 nucleotides align to TRBD1. The CDR3 covers 13 residues. V lost 3 bases and J lost 9; bases outside the gene matches: 7. CDR1 is SGDLS, CDR2 YYNGEE, per germline.

The V and J genes are TRBV28 and TRBJ2-5, with TRBD1 matching 10 bases. Losses at the gene ends were 2 bases for V and 4 bases for J; bases not matched to a gene: 4. Germline V gene data show CDR1 as MDHEN and CDR2 as SYDVKM. This CDR3 region has 15 residues. The CDR3 loop is CASSLPGTGVETQYF. CDR3 nucleotide sequence: TGTGCCAGCAGTTTACCCGGGACAGGGGTAGAGACCCAGTACTTC.

This clone appeared a few times. V gene TRBV5-5 combines with J gene TRBJ1-4; D unclear. The CDR3 is made up of 15 amino acids. Between the trimmed V and J ends, which lost 4 bases and 0 bases, there was a span of 10 bases. CDR1 and CDR2 from the germline V gene are SGHKS and YYEKEE (reference sequence). CDR3 loop: CASSAPGSTNEKLFF. CDR3 DNA: TGTGCCAGCAGCGCCCCGGGATCAACTAATGAAAAACTGTTTTTT.

This chain uses TRBV27 with TRBJ2-4, with 8 bases aligning to TRBD1. Germline lookup yields CDR1 MNHEY and CDR2 SMNVEV (reference sequence). The J segment lost 7 bases and the V segment lost 6 bases, leaving 5 bases of the junction unmatched. This CDR3 has 13 residues. As DNA, the CDR3 is TGTGCCAGCAGCCCGGACAGGGAGAACATTCAGTACTTC. This codes for CASSPDRENIQYF.

This clone was observed once. The chain uses TRBV24-1 and TRBJ2-1; TRBD2 agrees at 7 bases. The CDR3 totals 19 residues. V lost 1 base, J lost 0 bases, and 11 bases stayed unmatched. Looked up from germline, CDR1 is KGHDR and CDR2 is SFDVKD. The CDR3 here is CATSDFGGIGFSSYNEQFF. The CDR3 nucleotides read TGTGCCACCAGTGATTTCGGGGGGATCGGATTCAGCTCCTACAATGAGCAGTTCTTC.

This clone was seen only once. The V call is TRBV27, the J call TRBJ1-3; TRBD1 aligns across 10 bases. V trimming: 6 bases; J trimming: 2 bases; junction bases outside the gene matches: 4. Germline V gene lookup returns CDR1 MNHEY and CDR2 SMNVEV (reference sequence). The CDR3 has 15 amino acids. CDR3 residues: CASSFGTGAGNTIYF. The CDR3 nucleotides read TGTGCCAGCAGCTTTGGGACAGGGGCTGGAAACACCATATATTTT.

This rearrangement joins TRBV7-3 to TRBJ1-3; TRBD1 agrees at 9 bases. The CDR3 totals 15 residues. V trimming: 3 bases; J trimming: 5 bases; junction bases outside the gene matches: 5. CDR1 is SGHTA, CDR2 FQGTGA, per germline. CDR3 sequence (DNA): TGTGCCAGCAGCTTGGGGGGACAGGGTAGAAACACCATATATTTT. It yields the protein CASSLGGQGRNTIYF.

The table lists this clone with a few counts. The chain carries TRBV18 and TRBJ2-1; 9 positions match TRBD2. Trimming removed 3 bases from V and 7 bases from J; junction bases left unmatched: 10. The CDR3 length is 16 residues. Germline assignment: CDR1 KGHSH and CDR2 LQKENI. The CDR3 nucleotides are TGTGCCAGCTCACCTACGGGGCTAGCGGGATGGAATGAGCAGTTCTTC. Its protein is CASSPTGLAGWNEQFF.

This clone has just one count. The chain employs TRBV18 and TRBJ2-3; D gene unclear. Trimming stripped 4 bases from V and 2 bases from J, with 10 bases between. Germline CDR1 and CDR2: KGHSH and LQKENI. The CDR3 runs 14 residues. CDR3 nucleotide sequence: TGTGCCAGCTCACGATCCGCTAACACAGATACGCAGTATTTT. Protein: CASSRSANTDTQYF.

In this sample, this clone turned up once. The chain employs TRBV7-3 and TRBJ2-3, with D possibly being TRBD2 (5 bases). V gave up 11 bases and J gave up 0 bases, with 15 bases separating them. CDR3 size: 14 residues. Germline loops: CDR1 SGHTA, CDR2 FQGTGA. CDR3 protein: CASRRGSSTDTQYF. CDR3 nucleotide sequence: TGTGCCTCACGGAGAGGGTCTAGCACAGATACGCAGTATTTT.

This clone was seen ten or more times. The V and J genes are TRBV30 and TRBJ1-2; no reliable D call. V lost 6 bases and J lost 6, with 17 bases in between. Per germline, CDR1 GTSNPN and CDR2 SVGIG (reference sequence). The CDR3 loop spans 13 amino acids. The CDR3 is CACREPTTDGYTF. CDR3 coding DNA: TGTGCCTGCCGGGAACCAACTACAGATGGCTACACCTTC.

The chain uses TRBV4-1 and TRBJ1-3; D call uncertain. Trimming removed 0 bases from V and 2 bases from J, with 8 bases in between. The CDR3 runs to 15 residues. The V gene's germline CDR1 is MGHRA and CDR2 YSYEKL. CDR3 sequence reads: CASSQDPGTGNTIYF. As DNA, the CDR3 is TGCGCCAGCAGCCAAGATCCCGGGACTGGAAACACCATATATTTT.

The chain uses TRBV9 and TRBJ1-4; D gene unclear. CDR3 length equals 15 residues. The V gene's germline CDR1 is SGDLS and CDR2 YYNGEE. The ends were cut back, 4 bases at V and 4 bases at J, with 14 bases in the middle. CDR3: CASSPTGVYNEKLFF. The CDR3 nucleotides are TGTGCCAGCAGCCCCACCGGGGTTTATAATGAAAAACTGTTTTTT. Combining the CDR3 with reference TRBV9 and TRBJ1-4 gives the whole variable domain DSGVTQTPKHLITATGQRVTLRCSPRSGDLSVYWYQQSLDQGLQFLIQYYNGEERAKGNILERFSAQQFPDLHSELNLSSLELGDSALYFCASSPTGVYNEKLFFGSGTQLSVL.

V is TRBV7-9 and J is TRBJ1-2; 9 bases agree with TRBD1. Per germline, CDR1 SEHNR and CDR2 FQNEAQ (reference sequence). V trimming: 3 bases; J trimming: 4 bases; junction bases outside the gene matches: 6. This CDR3 contains 15 residues. CDR3 DNA sequence: TGTGCCAGCAGCTTCCAGACAGGGGGAAGCTATGGCTACACCTTC. It is translated as CASSFQTGGSYGYTF.

This chain joins TRBV5-5 and TRBJ2-2, with 11 bases matching TRBD2. CDR3 length equals 16 residues. Germline lookup yields CDR1 SGHKS and CDR2 YYEKEE (reference sequence). J lost 4 bases, V lost 2 bases, and 4 bases had no gene match. Here the CDR3 reads CASSLGLAGGTGELFF. The CDR3 DNA sequence: TGTGCCAGCAGCTTAGGGCTAGCGGGAGGCACCGGGGAGCTGTTTTTT.

The rearrangement uses TRBV7-9 and TRBJ1-2; 7 nucleotides line up with TRBD1. Losses at the gene ends were 5 bases for V and 1 base for J; bases not matched to a gene: 4. The germline V gene has CDR1 SEHNR and CDR2 FQNEAQ (reference sequence). CDR3 length equals 14 residues. This chain's CDR3 is CASSARQGNYGYTF. The CDR3 DNA sequence: TGTGCCAGCAGCGCGCGACAGGGTAACTATGGCTACACCTTC.

The rearrangement uses TRBV5-6 and TRBJ1-3; 7 positions match TRBD1. The CDR3 contains 14 residues. CDR1 and CDR2 (germline): SGHDT, YYEEEE. V shed 4 bases, J shed 2 bases, and the junction held 3 bases outside the gene matches. CDR3 in amino acids: CASSLGQPGNTIYF. DNA of the CDR3: TGTGCCAGCAGCCTGGGACAGCCTGGAAACACCATATATTTT. Full variable domain (remainder filled in from reference TRBV5-6 and TRBJ1-3): DAGVTQSPTHLIKTRGQQVTLRCSPKSGHDTVSWYQQALGQGPQFIFQYYEEEERQRGNFPDRFSGHQFPNYSSELNVNALLLGDSALYLCASSLGQPGNTIYFGEGSWLTVV.

This chain connects TRBV27 to TRBJ1-5; no clear D gene. This CDR3 contains 14 residues. V was clipped by 7 bases and J by 2 bases, with 12 bases between them. Germline loops: CDR1 MNHEY, CDR2 SMNVEV (reference sequence). CDR3 loop: CASKPGEGNQPQHF. CDR3 coding DNA: TGTGCCAGCAAACCCGGGGAGGGCAATCAGCCCCAGCATTTT.

The chain has TRBV6-5 and TRBJ2-7; 9 bases are shared with TRBD1. The germline CDR1 and CDR2 sequences are MNHEY and SVGAGI. This CDR3 contains 14 residues. The V segment lost 2 bases and the J segment 6 bases; nucleotides outside the gene matches: 5. Written as DNA, the CDR3 is TGTGCCAGCAGTTACGGACAGGGGATAGGCGAGCAGTACTTC. This translates into CASSYGQGIGEQYF.

The sample holds one count of this clone. The rearrangement links TRBV9 to TRBJ2-7; the match to TRBD1 covers 7 bases. The CDR3 sequence is 15 residues long. In germline, CDR1 is SGDLS, CDR2 YYNGEE. V shed 0 bases and J 3 bases; nucleotides not matched to a gene: 6. The CDR3 sequence: CASSVAAGTDYEQYF. CDR3 DNA sequence: TGTGCCAGCAGCGTAGCTGCCGGGACAGACTACGAGCAGTACTTC.